The next 3 T cell receptor beta chains were all read from a single sample in a study of identifying expanded T cells in peripheral blood (dated by TCRdb to between 2019 and 2020). To prepare the library, the immunoSEQ multiplex PCR assay was applied. This is the immuneACCESS table as TCRdb keeps it, with only in-frame sequences that have V and J called. A part of the clones is gone; compared with another copy, unresolved V genes explain less than half, and the rest is unexplained. The sample includes over 90,000 clones, with around 89% observed a single time. The ten largest account for less than 15% of the sample. The specimen sequenced was blood. The receptor set was obtained from a person aged 18 to 75 in good health.

The chain carries TRBV5-1 and TRBJ2-2, with D uncertain. The germline V gene encodes CDR1 SGHRS and CDR2 YFSETQ. The V gene lost 0 bases and the J gene lost 2 bases, with 8 bases spanning the gap. CDR3 size: 15 residues. CDR3 coding DNA: TGCGCCAGCAGCTTGGCAGGCGGTAACACCGGGGAGCTGTTTTTT. This encodes CASSLAGGNTGELFF. The complete variable domain, with remaining parts taken from reference TRBV5-1 and TRBJ2-2, reads KAGVTQTPRYLIKTRGQQVTLSCSPISGHRSVSWYQQTPGQGLQFLFEYFSETQRNKGNFPGRFSGRQFSNSRSEMNVSTLELGDSALYLCASSLAGGNTGELFFGEGSRLTVL.

The chain links TRBV5-1 to TRBJ2-3; D perhaps matches TRBD1 (6 bases). This CDR3 spans 16 amino acids. V was pared by 0 bases and J by 1 base, with 12 bases between. Germline V lookup: CDR1 SGHRS, CDR2 YFSETQ. The CDR3 bases are TGCGCCAGCAGCTTGGCACAGGGAGCGGGCACAGATACGCAGTATTTT. Its translation is CASSLAQGAGTDTQYF. The full variable domain, with the rest looked up from reference TRBV5-1 and TRBJ2-3, is KAGVTQTPRYLIKTRGQQVTLSCSPISGHRSVSWYQQTPGQGLQFLFEYFSETQRNKGNFPGRFSGRQFSNSRSEMNVSTLELGDSALYLCASSLAQGAGTDTQYFGPGTRLTVL.

The chain uses TRBV11-3 and TRBJ2-7; TRBD1 agrees at 8 bases. Germline CDR1 reads SGHNT; CDR2 reads YENEEA. The CDR3 consists of 16 residues. Germline trimming cut 9 bases from V and 0 bases from J; bases unmatched to any gene: 13. The CDR3 here is CARGSEPGGDSYEQYF. CDR3 bases: TGTGCCAGGGGGAGCGAACCAGGGGGCGACTCCTACGAGCAGTACTTC.